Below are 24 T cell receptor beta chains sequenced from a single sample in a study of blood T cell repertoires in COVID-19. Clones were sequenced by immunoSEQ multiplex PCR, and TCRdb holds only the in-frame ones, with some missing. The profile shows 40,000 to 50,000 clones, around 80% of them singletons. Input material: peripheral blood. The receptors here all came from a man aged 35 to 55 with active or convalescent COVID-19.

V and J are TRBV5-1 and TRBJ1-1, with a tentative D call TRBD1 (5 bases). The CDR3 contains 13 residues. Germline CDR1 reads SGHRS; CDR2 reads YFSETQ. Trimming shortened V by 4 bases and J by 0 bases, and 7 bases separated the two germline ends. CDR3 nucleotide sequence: TGCGCCAGCAGCCCAGGGTTGAACACTGAAGCTTTCTTT. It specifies CASSPGLNTEAFF. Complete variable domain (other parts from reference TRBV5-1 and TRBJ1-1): KAGVTQTPRYLIKTRGQQVTLSCSPISGHRSVSWYQQTPGQGLQFLFEYFSETQRNKGNFPGRFSGRQFSNSRSEMNVSTLELGDSALYLCASSPGLNTEAFFGQGTRLTVV.

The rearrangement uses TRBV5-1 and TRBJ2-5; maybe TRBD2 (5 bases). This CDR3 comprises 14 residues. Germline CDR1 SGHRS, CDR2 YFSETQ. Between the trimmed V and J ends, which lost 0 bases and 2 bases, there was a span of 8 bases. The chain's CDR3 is CASSLGRLQETQYF. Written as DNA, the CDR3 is TGCGCCAGCAGCTTGGGGAGACTACAAGAGACCCAGTACTTC.

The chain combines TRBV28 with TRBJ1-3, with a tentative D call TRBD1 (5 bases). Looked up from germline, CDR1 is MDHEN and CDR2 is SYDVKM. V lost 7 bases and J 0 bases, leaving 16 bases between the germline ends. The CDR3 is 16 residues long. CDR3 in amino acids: CASTSPPGISGNTIYF. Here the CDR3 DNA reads TGTGCCAGCACCTCCCCCCCAGGGATCTCTGGAAACACCATATATTTT.

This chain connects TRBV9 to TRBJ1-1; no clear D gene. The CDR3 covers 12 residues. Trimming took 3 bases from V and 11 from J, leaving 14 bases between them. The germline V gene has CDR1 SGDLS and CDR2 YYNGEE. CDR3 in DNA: TGTGCCAGCAGCGCCGAATCACGGCGGGCTTTCTTT. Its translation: CASSAESRRAFF.

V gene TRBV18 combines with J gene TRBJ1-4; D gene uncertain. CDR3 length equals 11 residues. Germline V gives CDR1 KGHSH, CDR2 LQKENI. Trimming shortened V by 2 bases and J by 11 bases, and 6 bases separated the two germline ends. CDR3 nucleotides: TGTGCCAGCTCACCAGGGAGGAAACTGTTTTTT. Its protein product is CASSPGRKLFF.

CDR3 nucleotide sequence: TGTGCCACACAAGCCCGACAGGGATGGTACACTGAAGCTTTCTTT. The encoded protein is CATQARQGWYTEAFF. V usage is TRBV6-5 and J usage is TRBJ1-1; 7 nucleotides align to TRBD1. Per germline, CDR1 MNHEY and CDR2 SVGAGI. The CDR3 is 15 amino acids. Unmatched junction bases numbered 14, after V lost 10 bases and J lost 3 bases.

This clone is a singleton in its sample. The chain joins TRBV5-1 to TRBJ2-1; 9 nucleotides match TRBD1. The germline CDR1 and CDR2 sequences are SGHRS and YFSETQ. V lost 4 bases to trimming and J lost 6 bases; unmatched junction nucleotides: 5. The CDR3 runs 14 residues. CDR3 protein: CASSSTGGLNEQFF. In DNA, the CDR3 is TGCGCCAGCAGCAGTACAGGGGGCCTCAATGAGCAGTTCTTC.

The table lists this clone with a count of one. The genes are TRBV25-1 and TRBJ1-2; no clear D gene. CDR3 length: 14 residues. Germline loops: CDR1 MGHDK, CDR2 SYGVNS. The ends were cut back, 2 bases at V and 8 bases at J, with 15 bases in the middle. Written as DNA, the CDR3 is TGTGCCAGCAGTGAACCCGGTCGAGGCGGCGGCTACACCTTC. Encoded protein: CASSEPGRGGGYTF.

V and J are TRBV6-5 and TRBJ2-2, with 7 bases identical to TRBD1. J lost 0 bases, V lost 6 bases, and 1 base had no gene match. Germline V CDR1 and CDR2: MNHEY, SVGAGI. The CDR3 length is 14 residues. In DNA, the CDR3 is TGTGCCAGCAGGACAGGGACGAACACCGGGGAGCTGTTTTTT. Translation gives CASRTGTNTGELFF.

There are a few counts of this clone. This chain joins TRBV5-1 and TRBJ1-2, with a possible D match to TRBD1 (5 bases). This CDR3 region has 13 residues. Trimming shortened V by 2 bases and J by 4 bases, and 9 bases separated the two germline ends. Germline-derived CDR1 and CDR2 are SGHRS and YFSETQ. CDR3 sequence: CASSFGAAYGYTF. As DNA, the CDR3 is TGCGCCAGCAGCTTTGGGGCAGCCTATGGCTACACCTTC.

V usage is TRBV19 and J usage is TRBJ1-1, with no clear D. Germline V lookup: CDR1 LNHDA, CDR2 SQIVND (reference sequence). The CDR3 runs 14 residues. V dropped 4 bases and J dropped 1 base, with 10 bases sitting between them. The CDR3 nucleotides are TGTGCCAGTAGTAAGACTAACGGGAACACTGAAGCTTTCTTT. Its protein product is CASSKTNGNTEAFF. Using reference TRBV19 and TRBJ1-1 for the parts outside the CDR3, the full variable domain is DGGITQSPKYLFRKEGQNVTLSCEQNLNHDAMYWYRQDPGQGLRLIYYSQIVNDFQKGDIAEGYSVSREKKESFPLTVTSAQKNPTAFYLCASSKTNGNTEAFFGQGTRLTVV.

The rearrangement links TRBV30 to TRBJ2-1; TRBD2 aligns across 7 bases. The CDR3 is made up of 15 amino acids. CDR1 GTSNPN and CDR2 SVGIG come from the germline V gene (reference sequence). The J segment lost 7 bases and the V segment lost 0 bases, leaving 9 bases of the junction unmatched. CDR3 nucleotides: TGTGCCTGGAGTGTATGGGGGGGAACTCAAAATGAGCAGTTCTTC. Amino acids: CAWSVWGGTQNEQFF.

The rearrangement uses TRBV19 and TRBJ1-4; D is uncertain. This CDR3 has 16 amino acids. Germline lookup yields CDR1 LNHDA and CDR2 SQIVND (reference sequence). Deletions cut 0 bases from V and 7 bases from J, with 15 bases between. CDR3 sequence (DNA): TGTGCCAGTAGTATAGATCGCGGGATCGGAGTTGAAAAACTGTTTTTT. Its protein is CASSIDRGIGVEKLFF.

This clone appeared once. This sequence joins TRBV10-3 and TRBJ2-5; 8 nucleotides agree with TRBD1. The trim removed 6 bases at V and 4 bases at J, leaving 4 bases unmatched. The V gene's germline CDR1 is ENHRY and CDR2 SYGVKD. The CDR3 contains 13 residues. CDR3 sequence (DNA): TGTGCCATCAGCCAGACAGGGGTAGAGACCCAGTACTTC. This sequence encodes CAISQTGVETQYF.

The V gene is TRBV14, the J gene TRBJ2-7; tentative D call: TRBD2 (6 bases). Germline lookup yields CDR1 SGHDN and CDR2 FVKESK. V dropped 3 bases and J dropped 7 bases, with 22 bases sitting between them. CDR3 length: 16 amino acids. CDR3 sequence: CASSQGGGSGSFEQYF. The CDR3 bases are TGTGCCAGCAGCCAGGGGGGTGGTAGCGGCTCCTTTGAGCAGTACTTC.

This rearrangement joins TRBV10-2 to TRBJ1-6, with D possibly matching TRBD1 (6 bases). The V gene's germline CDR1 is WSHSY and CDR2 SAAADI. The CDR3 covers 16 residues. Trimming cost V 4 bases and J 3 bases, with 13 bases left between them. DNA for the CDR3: TGCGCCAGCAGTGTTATGGGGGCCCGCTATAATTCACCCCTCCACTTT. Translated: CASSVMGARYNSPLHF.

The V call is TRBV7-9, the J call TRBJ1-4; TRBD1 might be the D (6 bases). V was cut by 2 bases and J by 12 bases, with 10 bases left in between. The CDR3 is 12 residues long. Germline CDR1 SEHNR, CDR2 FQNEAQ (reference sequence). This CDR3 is CASSLRDTELFF. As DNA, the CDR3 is TGTGCCAGCAGCTTAAGGGACACCGAACTGTTTTTT. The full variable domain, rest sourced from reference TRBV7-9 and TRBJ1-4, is DTGVSQNPRHKITKRGQNVTFRCDPISEHNRLYWYRQTLGQGPEFLTYFQNEAQLEKSRLLSDRFSAERPKGSFSTLEIQRTEQGDSAMYLCASSLRDTELFFGSGTQLSVL.

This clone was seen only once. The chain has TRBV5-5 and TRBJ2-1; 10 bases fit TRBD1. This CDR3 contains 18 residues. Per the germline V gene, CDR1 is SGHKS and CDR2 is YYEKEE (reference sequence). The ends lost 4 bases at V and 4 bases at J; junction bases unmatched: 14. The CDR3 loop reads CASSPAGTGAQLYNEQFF. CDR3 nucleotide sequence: TGTGCCAGCAGCCCCGCCGGGACAGGGGCCCAATTATACAATGAGCAGTTCTTC.

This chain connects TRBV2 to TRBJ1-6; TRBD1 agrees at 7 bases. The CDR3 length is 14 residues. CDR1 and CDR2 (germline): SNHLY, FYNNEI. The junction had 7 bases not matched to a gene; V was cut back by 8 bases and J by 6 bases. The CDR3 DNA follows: TGTGCCAGCGCCCCGGACAGGAGTAATTCACCCCTCCACTTT. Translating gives CASAPDRSNSPLHF.

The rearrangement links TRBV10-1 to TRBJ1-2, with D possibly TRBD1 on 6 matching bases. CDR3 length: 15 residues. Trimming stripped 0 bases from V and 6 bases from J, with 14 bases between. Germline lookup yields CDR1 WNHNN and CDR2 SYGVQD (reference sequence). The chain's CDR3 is CASSESYRERNGYTF. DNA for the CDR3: TGCGCCAGCAGTGAGTCGTACAGGGAGAGGAATGGCTACACCTTC.

The CDR3 is CASSIGTGMGETQYF. In DNA form, the CDR3 reads TGTGCCAGCAGTATCGGGACAGGAATGGGGGAGACCCAGTACTTC. This sequence joins TRBV2 and TRBJ2-5; 8 nucleotides match TRBD1. Per germline, CDR1 SNHLY and CDR2 FYNNEI. The CDR3 sequence is 15 residues long. Trimming took 5 bases from V and 5 from J; bases not matched to a gene: 10.

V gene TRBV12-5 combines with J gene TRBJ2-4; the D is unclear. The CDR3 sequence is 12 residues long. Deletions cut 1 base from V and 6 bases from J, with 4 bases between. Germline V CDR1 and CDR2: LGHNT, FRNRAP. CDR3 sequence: CASGLDGNIQYF. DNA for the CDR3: TGTGCTAGTGGTTTGGACGGAAACATTCAGTACTTC.

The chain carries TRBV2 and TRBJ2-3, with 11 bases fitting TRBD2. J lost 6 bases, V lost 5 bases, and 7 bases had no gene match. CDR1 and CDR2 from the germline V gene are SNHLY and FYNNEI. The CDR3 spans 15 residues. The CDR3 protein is CASSPTSGGGDTQYF. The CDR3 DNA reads TGTGCCAGCAGTCCTACTAGCGGGGGTGGCGATACGCAGTATTTT.

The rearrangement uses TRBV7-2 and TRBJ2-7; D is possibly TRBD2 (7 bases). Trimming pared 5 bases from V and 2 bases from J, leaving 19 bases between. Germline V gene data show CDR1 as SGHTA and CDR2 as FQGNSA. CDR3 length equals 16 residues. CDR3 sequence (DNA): TGTGCCAGCAGCCTTAACACGCGGGGGCCACCCTACGAGCAGTACTTC. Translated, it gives CASSLNTRGPPYEQYF.